The 5 T cell receptor beta chains presented below share a single source sample, sequenced in a study of blood T cells in healthy people across ages. Through a sample-barcoded 5' primer and a J-beta primer mix, a second PCR was run for 7 to 11 cycles. TCRdb recomputed calls from the 5' RACE reads with MiXCR, one row per CDR3 protein. The sample has about a million distinct CDR3 sequences; about 44% are singletons. The sequenced sample consisted of blood. All receptors derive from a man younger than 45 in good health.

This chain uses TRBV28 with TRBJ2-5, with no clear D. The V end lost 4 bases, the J end lost 5 bases, and 14 bases lay between the germline ends. Germline V CDR1 and CDR2: MDHEN, SYDVKM. The CDR3 totals 14 residues. The CDR3 DNA is TGTGCCAGCAGTTCCCTCTTCCCACAGGAGACCCAGTACTTC. Its protein product is CASSSLFPQETQYF.

V and J are TRBV28 and TRBJ2-1; 11 bases fit TRBD2. The CDR3 runs to 15 residues. The germline V gene has CDR1 MDHEN and CDR2 SYDVKM. V gave up 5 bases and J gave up 5 bases; unmatched junction bases: 5. CDR3 residues: CASSPSGGLDNEQFF. CDR3 bases: TGTGCCAGCAGTCCTAGCGGGGGGCTGGACAATGAGCAGTTCTTC. The variable domain in full, with the rest retrieved from reference TRBV28 and TRBJ2-1, is DVKVTQSSRYLVKRTGEKVFLECVQDMDHENMFWYRQDPGLGLRLIYFSYDVKMKEKGDIPEGYSVSREKKERFSLILESASTNQTSMYLCASSPSGGLDNEQFFGPGTRLTVL.

This clonotype came up many times. The chain combines TRBV14 with TRBJ1-2; 7 bases are a match to TRBD1. There are 15 residues in the CDR3. Trimming cost V 4 bases and J 1 base; bases outside gene matches: 6. Germline V CDR1 and CDR2: SGHDN, FVKESK. DNA for the CDR3: TGTGCCAGCAGCCCACTGGACAGGCTTAACTATGGCTACACCTTC. Its protein is CASSPLDRLNYGYTF.

The chain is built from TRBV3-1 and TRBJ2-4; D perhaps matches TRBD1 (6 bases). V was clipped by 5 bases and J by 15 bases, with 14 bases between them. CDR1 and CDR2 (germline): LGHDT, YNNKEL (reference sequence). CDR3 length equals 11 residues. The CDR3 protein is CASSEYRDRYF. The CDR3 nucleotides are TGTGCCAGCAGCGAATACAGGGATCGGTACTTC.

This clonotype was recorded many times. The chain uses TRBV29-1 and TRBJ2-3; D unresolved. This CDR3 region has 15 residues. Germline loops: CDR1 SQVTM, CDR2 ANQGSEA. Trimming shortened V by 1 base and J by 4 bases, and 15 bases separated the two germline ends. CDR3 DNA: TGCAGCGTTGAAGGTGGTAGTAGGTTGGCAGATACGCAGTATTTT. It is translated as CSVEGGSRLADTQYF.